The 26 T cell receptor beta chains below all came from one sample that was sequenced in a study of tumor-infiltrating lymphocytes in primary liver carcinoma. Starting material of 500 ng total RNA yielded TCR beta cDNA via a constant-region primer. Researchers made the TCR beta libraries by running three nested multiplex PCR rounds with slightly modified ARM-PCR. With TRBV1-TRBV30 forward primers and a C-beta reverse primer, the first two PCR rounds were run for approximately 10 cycles each. TCRdb reprocessed the multiplex PCR reads with MiXCR, giving one entry per CDR3 protein. The repertoire holds 100,000 or so distinct CDR3 sequences, with approximately 70% as singletons. Each 20-30 mg portion of unsorted bulk tissue served as the source for co-extraction of RNA and DNA. Sequencing was done on a sample of liver tumor tissue from sampling region 2. Subset here: tumor region T2, inferior pole. The receptors derive from a woman in her sixties with primary liver carcinoma and hepatitis B virus infection.

Concerning this clonotype: A much more abundant neighbour one base away suggests this may be a read error. The J gene is TRBJ2-5, the V gene TRBV5-1, with 10 bases that match TRBD2. Trimming removed 3 bases from V and 4 bases from J; junction bases left unmatched: 12. This CDR3 is 17 amino acids long. CDR1 is SGHRS and CDR2 is YFSETQ in the germline V gene. CDR3 residues: CASSSGRRSGRSETQYF. The DNA for the CDR3 is TGCGCCAGCAGCTCCGGCAGGCGTAGCGGGAGGTCAGAGACCCAGTACTTC.

This chain uses TRBV29-1 with TRBJ2-1, with D perhaps TRBD1 (6 bases). The CDR3 totals 15 residues. Trimming cost V 4 bases and J 8 bases, with 21 bases left between them. CDR1 SQVTM and CDR2 ANQGSEA come from the germline V gene. CDR3 region: CSVANRAWVGHEQFF. DNA of the CDR3: TGCAGCGTTGCTAACAGGGCATGGGTCGGACATGAGCAGTTCTTC.

Turning to this clonotype: A read error may account for a junction end that differs from germline. The CDR3 sequence is CASHRQNSETFF. CDR3 coding DNA: TGTGCCAGCCACAGACAGAACAGTGAAACTTTCTTT. The chain carries TRBV6-2 or TRBV6-3 and TRBJ1-1, with D possibly being TRBD1 (5 bases). The length of the CDR3 is 12 residues. In germline, CDR1 is MNHEY, CDR2 SVGEGT.

About this clonotype itself: One base away lies a much larger clone, so this may be a sequencing read error. The chain is built from TRBV5-4 and TRBJ2-3; D may be TRBD1 (6 bases). Germline V lookup: CDR1 SGHNT, CDR2 YYREEE (reference sequence). V lost 4 bases and J lost 5, with 20 bases in between. The CDR3 consists of 16 residues. Here the CDR3 reads CASSLMSTGRIDTQYF. The CDR3 nucleotides are TGTGCCAGCAGCCTGATGAGCACAGGGCGCATAGATACGCAGTATTTT.

This clonotype has ten or more counts. The chain links TRBV29-1 to TRBJ2-7, with TRBD1 matching over 10 bases. Germline loops: CDR1 SQVTM, CDR2 ANQGSEA. CDR3 size: 13 residues. With 4 bases clipped from V and 3 bases from J, the junction kept 3 bases outside the gene matches. CDR3 sequence: CSVGGTGDYEQYF. DNA of the CDR3: TGCAGCGTTGGTGGGACAGGGGACTACGAGCAGTACTTC.

The CDR3 DNA sequence: TGTGCCAGTAGCCGCCAAGGATACGGAGAGATAGAGCCTGGGGCCAACGTCCTGACTTTC. Amino acid sequence: CASSRQGYGEIEPGANVLTF. V is TRBV11-3 and J is TRBJ2-6, with D unclear. Deletions cut 9 bases from V and 2 bases from J, with 29 bases between. CDR1 SGHNT and CDR2 YENEEA come from the germline V gene. This CDR3 comprises 20 residues.

In the case of this clonotype: It may be a read error: a sequence one base away is much more abundant. The chain links TRBV7-8 to TRBJ1-4; D uncertain. Germline V lookup: CDR1 SGHVS, CDR2 FQNEAQ. There are 15 residues in the CDR3. This CDR3 reads CVSSSVPATNEKLFF. As DNA, the CDR3 is TGTGTCAGCAGCTCAGTCCCTGCAACTAATGAAAAACTGTTTTTT. Together with reference TRBV7-8 and TRBJ1-4, the CDR3 gives the full variable domain: GAGVSQSPRYKVAKRGQDVALRCDPISGHVSLFWYQQALGQGPEFLTYFQNEAQLDKSGLPSDRFFAERPEGSVSTLKIQRTQQEDSAVYLCVSSSVPATNEKLFFGSGTQLSVL.

Points on this clonotype: With a much larger clone just one base away, this may be a read error. V gene TRBV28 combines with J gene TRBJ2-7, with D hard to call. The CDR3 is 12 amino acids. Looked up from germline, CDR1 is MDHEN and CDR2 is SYDVKM. Trimming pared 3 bases from V and 6 bases from J, leaving 9 bases between. The CDR3 reads CASSLKPREQYF. CDR3 DNA: TGTGCCAGCAGTTTGAAGCCCCGCGAGCAGTACTTC.

This clonotype showed up just a few times. The V call is TRBV6-5, the J call TRBJ2-1; D may be TRBD1 (5 bases). CDR1 and CDR2 (germline): MNHEY, SVGAGI. V was cut by 0 bases and J by 9 bases, with 9 bases left in between. This CDR3 is 13 amino acids long. CDR3 protein: CASSYSSDSEQFF. The CDR3 DNA reads as TGTGCCAGCAGTTACTCGTCTGACAGTGAGCAGTTCTTC.

Note on this clonotype: One end of the junction is discordant with germline, which a read error may explain. This chain connects TRBV11-3 to TRBJ2-1; 9 positions match TRBD2. The CDR3 has 18 amino acids. CDR1 and CDR2 (germline): SGHNT, YENEEA. DNA for the CDR3: TGTGCCGGCAGATTAGGTCAAGGCGGGAGGGCCGGCTACAATGAGCAGCTCTTC. Translating it yields CAGRLGQGGRAGYNEQLF.

Worth noting for this clonotype: A junction boundary mismatches the germline segment, possibly from a read error. The chain has TRBV28 and TRBJ1-2, with TRBD1 matching over 10 bases. This CDR3 is built from 15 residues. The germline CDR1 and CDR2 sequences are MDHEN and SYDVKM. CDR3 sequence reads: CACSQWDRGSGRYTF. In nucleotides, the CDR3 is TGTGCCTGCAGCCAGTGGGACAGGGGTAGTGGACGCTACACCTTC.

Details on this clonotype: Its ends do not fully match the called genes, so a read error is possible. This chain uses TRBV28 with TRBJ1-2; 9 nucleotides agree with TRBD1. This CDR3 has 14 amino acids. Germline-derived CDR1 and CDR2 are MDHEN and SYDVKM. CDR3 bases: TGTGCCAGCAGGATTGGACAGGGGCCTGAGGGCTACATCTTC. Amino acid sequence: CASRIGQGPEGYIF.

In the case of this clonotype: This sequence may be a read error, since a much larger clone differs from it by one base. The J gene is TRBJ2-2, the V gene TRBV5-4; the match to TRBD1 covers 7 bases. After removal of 6 bases from V and 4 bases from J, the junction contained 12 bases not matched to a gene. This CDR3 has 16 residues. The germline CDR1 and CDR2 sequences are SGHNT and YYREEE (reference sequence). The CDR3 protein is CASNHRQGSGTGELFF. In DNA, the CDR3 is TGTGCCAGCAACCACCGACAGGGTTCGGGCACCGGGGAGCTGTTTTTT.

With respect to this clonotype: This clone may be a read error of a much larger clone one base away. This sequence joins TRBV6-1 and TRBJ1-2, with TRBD1 as a possible D gene (6 bases). The germline CDR1 and CDR2 sequences are MNHNS and SASEGT. The V end lost 3 bases, the J end lost 6 bases, and 20 bases lay between the germline ends. The CDR3 runs 16 residues. CDR3: CASSDWRGGAYDGYTF. The CDR3 nucleotides read TGTGCCAGCAGTGACTGGCGGGGGGGCGCGTACGATGGCTACACCTTC.

The chain links TRBV11-2 to TRBJ2-7; TRBD1 is a possible D gene (6 bases). Trimming removed 10 bases at V and 9 bases at J, with 16 bases between. CDR1 and CDR2 (germline): SGHAT, FQNNGV. The CDR3 contains 11 residues. CDR3 residues: CATSQRGWQYF. In DNA, the CDR3 is TGTGCCACTAGCCAAAGGGGGTGGCAGTACTTC.

As concerns this clonotype: It is likely a read error, because the conserved phenylalanine at the end of the CDR3 is missing. The V and J genes are TRBV5-1 and TRBJ2-7; TRBD2 matches at 7 bases. CDR3 length: 17 residues. Germline loops: CDR1 SGHRS, CDR2 YFSETQ. The CDR3 protein is CASSLAPRDGGSFEQYL. The CDR3 nucleotides read TGCGCCAGCAGCTTGGCCCCACGGGACGGGGGGTCCTTCGAGCAGTACTTA.

The sample holds a few counts of this clonotype. The V and J genes are TRBV19 and TRBJ1-1, with 8 positions matching TRBD1. Germline CDR1 and CDR2: LNHDA and SQIVND (reference sequence). Trimming cost V 8 bases and J 4 bases; bases outside gene matches: 3. There are 12 residues in the CDR3. The CDR3 sequence: CASLRGLTEAFF. The CDR3 nucleotides are TGTGCCAGTCTCAGGGGGCTCACTGAAGCTTTCTTT.

This clonotype has just a few counts. This may be a read error, as it is one base from a much larger clone. No conserved phenylalanine or tryptophan is present at the end of the CDR3, so a read error is the likely explanation. The chain has TRBV5-8 and TRBJ2-5, with 11 bases fitting TRBD1. This CDR3 spans 15 amino acids. Germline V gives CDR1 SGHTS, CDR2 YDEGEE. The trim removed 3 bases at V and 5 bases at J, leaving 6 bases unmatched. CDR3 sequence reads: CASSSRTGGDETQYS. Here the CDR3 DNA reads TGTGCCAGCAGCTCCCGGACAGGGGGCGATGAGACCCAGTACTCC.

This clonotype was observed a few times. A much larger clone is a single base away; this may be a read error. The chain uses TRBV12-3 or TRBV12-4 and TRBJ2-7, with D perhaps TRBD1 (6 bases). Between the trimmed V and J ends, which lost 5 bases and 5 bases, there was a span of 16 bases. This CDR3 is built from 14 residues. The CDR3 region is CASSLQGYYHEQYF. The CDR3 DNA sequence: TGTGCCAGCAGTCTACAGGGTTACTACCACGAGCAGTACTTC.

The CDR3 loop is CASSLLGEAYF. The CDR3 coding sequence is TGTGCCAGCAGCTTATTGGGGGAGGCTTACTTC. The J gene is TRBJ2-5, the V gene TRBV7-9; perhaps TRBD2 as D (6 bases). This CDR3 comprises 11 residues. Germline CDR1 SEHNR, CDR2 FQNEAQ (reference sequence). V lost 2 bases and J lost 14, with 12 bases in between.

Details on this clonotype: One end of the junction fails to match germline, which may point to a read error. The chain recombines TRBV28 with TRBJ2-1; 9 positions agree with TRBD2. From germline, CDR1 is MDHEN and CDR2 SYDVKM. This CDR3 spans 14 amino acids. The CDR3 nucleotides read TGTGCCAGCCGGTTGGAGCGGGAGGTTGATGAGCAGCTCTTT. It specifies CASRLEREVDEQLF.

This clonotype was seen a handful of times. One end of the junction is discordant with germline, which a read error may explain. The V gene is TRBV11-2, the J gene TRBJ2-1, with TRBD2 identical over 14 bases. The germline V gene has CDR1 SGHAT and CDR2 FQNNGV. The CDR3 consists of 17 residues. The CDR3 bases are TGTGCCAGCAGCAGGAGACTAGCGGGAGGGCCCGGGTATGACCAGTTCTTC. This codes for CASSRRLAGGPGYDQFF.

In this sample, this clonotype turned up a few times. The chain recombines TRBV11-3 with TRBJ2-5; no clear D gene. The CDR3 runs to 14 residues. Germline-derived CDR1 and CDR2 are SGHNT and YENEEA. The ends were cut back, 1 base at V and 1 base at J, with 7 bases in the middle. CDR3 nucleotides: TGTGCCAGCAGCTTAGGAATAGCCCAAGAGACCCAGTACTTC. The encoded protein is CASSLGIAQETQYF.

This clonotype was recorded at least ten times. The chain has TRBV10-1 and TRBJ2-1, with TRBD1 matching over 8 bases. Per germline, CDR1 WNHNN and CDR2 SYGVQD (reference sequence). The CDR3 covers 15 residues. Trimming at V came to 5 bases and at J to 2 bases, leaving 5 bases not matched to a gene. The CDR3 DNA is TGCGCCAGCAGTCTTACAGGGGGTCCCTACAATGAGCAGTTCTTC. It is translated as CASSLTGGPYNEQFF.

As concerns this clonotype: An end of the junction differs from the germline gene, which may be a read error. CDR3 sequence reads: CASRLVSQRVVETQYF. The CDR3 bases are TGTGCGAGCAGGTTAGTGAGTCAAAGGGTGGTGGAGACCCAGTACTTC. V usage is TRBV7-9 and J usage is TRBJ2-5; the D is unclear. CDR3 length equals 16 residues. Germline CDR1 reads SEHNR; CDR2 reads FQNEAQ (reference sequence).

This clonotype was seen ten or more times. Its ends do not fully match the called genes, so a read error is possible. This chain's CDR3 is CASSSGLRVQETRYF. DNA for the CDR3: TGTGCCAGCAGTTCGGGACTGAGGGTCCAAGAGACCCGGTACTTC. The chain has TRBV6-2 or TRBV6-3 and TRBJ2-5; maybe TRBD2 (6 bases). This CDR3 comprises 15 residues. CDR1 and CDR2 from the germline V gene are MNHEY and SVGEGT.